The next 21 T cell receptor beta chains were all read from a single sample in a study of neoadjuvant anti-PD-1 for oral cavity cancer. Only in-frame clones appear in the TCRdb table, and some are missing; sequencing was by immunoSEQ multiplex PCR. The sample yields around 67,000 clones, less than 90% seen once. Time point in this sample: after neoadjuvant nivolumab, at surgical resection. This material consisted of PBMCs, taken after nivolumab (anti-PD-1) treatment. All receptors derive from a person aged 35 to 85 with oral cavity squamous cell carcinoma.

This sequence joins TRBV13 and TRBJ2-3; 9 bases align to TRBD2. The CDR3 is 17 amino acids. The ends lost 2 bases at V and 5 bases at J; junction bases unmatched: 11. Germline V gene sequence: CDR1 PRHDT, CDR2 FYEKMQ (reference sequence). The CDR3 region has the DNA TGTGCCAGCAGCTTACAGGGGCTAGCGGGGACCGTAGATACGCAGTATTTT. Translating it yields CASSLQGLAGTVDTQYF. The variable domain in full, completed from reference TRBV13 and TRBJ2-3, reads AAGVIQSPRHLIKEKRETATLKCYPIPRHDTVYWYQQGPGQDPQFLISFYEKMQSDKGSIPDRFSAQQFSDYHSELNMSSLELGDSALYFCASSLQGLAGTVDTQYFGPGTRLTVL.

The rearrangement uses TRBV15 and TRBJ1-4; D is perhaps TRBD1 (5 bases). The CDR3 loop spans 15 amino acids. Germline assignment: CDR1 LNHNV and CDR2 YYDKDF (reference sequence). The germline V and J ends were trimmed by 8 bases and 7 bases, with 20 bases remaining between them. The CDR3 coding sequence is TGTGCCACCCAAAACGCCGGGACTTGGGGTGAAAAACTGTTTTTT. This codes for CATQNAGTWGEKLFF.

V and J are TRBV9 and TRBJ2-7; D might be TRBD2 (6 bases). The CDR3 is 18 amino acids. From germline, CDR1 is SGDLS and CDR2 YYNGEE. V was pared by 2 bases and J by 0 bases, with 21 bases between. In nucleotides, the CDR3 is TGTGCCAGCAGCGTTGAGAAGGGTAGCGGACCAAGCTCCTACGAGCAGTACTTC. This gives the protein CASSVEKGSGPSSYEQYF.

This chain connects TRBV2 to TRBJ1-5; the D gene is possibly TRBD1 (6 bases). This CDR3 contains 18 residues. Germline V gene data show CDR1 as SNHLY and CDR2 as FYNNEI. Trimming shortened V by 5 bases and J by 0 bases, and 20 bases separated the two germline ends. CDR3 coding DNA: TGTGCCAGCAGTACCTCGGGACACGGCGGGACTAGCAATCAGCCCCAGCATTTT. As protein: CASSTSGHGGTSNQPQHF. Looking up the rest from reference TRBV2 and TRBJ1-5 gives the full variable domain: EPEVTQTPSHQVTQMGQEVILRCVPISNHLYFYWYRQILGQKVEFLVSFYNNEISEKSEIFDDQFSVERPDGSNFTLKIRSTKLEDSAMYFCASSTSGHGGTSNQPQHFGDGTRLSIL.

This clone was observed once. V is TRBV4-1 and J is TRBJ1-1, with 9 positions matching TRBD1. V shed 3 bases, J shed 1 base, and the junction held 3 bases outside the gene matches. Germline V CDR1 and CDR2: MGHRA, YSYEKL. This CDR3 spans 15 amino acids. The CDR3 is CASSHPQGANTEAFF. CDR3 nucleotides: TGCGCCAGCAGCCACCCACAGGGGGCGAACACTGAAGCTTTCTTT.

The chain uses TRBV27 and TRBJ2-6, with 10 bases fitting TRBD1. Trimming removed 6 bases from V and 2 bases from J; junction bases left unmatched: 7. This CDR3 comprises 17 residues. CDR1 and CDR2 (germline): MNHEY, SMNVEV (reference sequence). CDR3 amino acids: CASSRGQGMPGANVLTF. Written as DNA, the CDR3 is TGTGCCAGCAGCAGGGGACAGGGGATGCCTGGGGCCAACGTCCTGACTTTC.

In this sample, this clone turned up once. The CDR3 DNA reads as TGCAGTGCCCTTCGTCCCGCTGAAGCTTTCTTT. Its protein product is CSALRPAEAFF. The rearrangement links TRBV20-1 to TRBJ1-1, with D hard to call. The V gene's germline CDR1 is DFQATT and CDR2 SNEGSKA (reference sequence). Trimming left V 6 bases short and J 6 bases short, with 11 bases between. The CDR3 consists of 11 residues.

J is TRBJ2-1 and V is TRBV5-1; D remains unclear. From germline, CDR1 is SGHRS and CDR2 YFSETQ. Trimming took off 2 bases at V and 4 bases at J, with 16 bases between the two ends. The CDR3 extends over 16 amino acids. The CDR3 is CASSLKPVTSYNEQFF. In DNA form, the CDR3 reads TGCGCCAGCAGCTTAAAGCCGGTGACCTCATACAATGAGCAGTTCTTC.

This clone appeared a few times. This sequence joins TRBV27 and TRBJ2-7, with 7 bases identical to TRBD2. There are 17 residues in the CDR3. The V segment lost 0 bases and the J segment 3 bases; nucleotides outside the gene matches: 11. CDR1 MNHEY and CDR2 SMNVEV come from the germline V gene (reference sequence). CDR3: CASSLSPPTSLFYEQYF. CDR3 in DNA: TGTGCCAGCAGTTTATCGCCACCGACTAGCCTTTTCTACGAGCAGTACTTC.

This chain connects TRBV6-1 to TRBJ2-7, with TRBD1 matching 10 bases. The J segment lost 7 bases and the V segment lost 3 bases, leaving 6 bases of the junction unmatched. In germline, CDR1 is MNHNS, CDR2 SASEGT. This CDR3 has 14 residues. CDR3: CASSDYWTGGEQYF. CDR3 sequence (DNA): TGTGCCAGCAGTGACTACTGGACAGGGGGGGAGCAGTACTTC.

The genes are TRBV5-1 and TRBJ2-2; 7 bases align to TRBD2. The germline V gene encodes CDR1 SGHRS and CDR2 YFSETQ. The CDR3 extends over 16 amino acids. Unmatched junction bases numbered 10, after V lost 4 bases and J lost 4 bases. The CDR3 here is CASSPAVQRGTGELFF. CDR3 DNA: TGCGCCAGCAGCCCAGCCGTTCAGCGGGGCACCGGGGAGCTGTTTTTT.

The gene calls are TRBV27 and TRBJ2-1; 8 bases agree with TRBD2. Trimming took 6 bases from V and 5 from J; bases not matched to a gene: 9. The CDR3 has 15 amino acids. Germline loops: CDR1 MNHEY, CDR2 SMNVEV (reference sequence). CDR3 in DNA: TGTGCCAGCAGCGATGCGGGAGGCAGTAACAATGAGCAGTTCTTC. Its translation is CASSDAGGSNNEQFF.

The CDR3 loop is CASSEVGDTQYF. DNA of the CDR3: TGTGCCAGCAGTGAAGTAGGGGATACGCAGTATTTT. The V call is TRBV2, the J call TRBJ2-3; unclear D gene. Between the trimmed V and J ends, which lost 1 base and 6 bases, there was a span of 5 bases. The V gene's germline CDR1 is SNHLY and CDR2 FYNNEI. The CDR3 has 12 residues.

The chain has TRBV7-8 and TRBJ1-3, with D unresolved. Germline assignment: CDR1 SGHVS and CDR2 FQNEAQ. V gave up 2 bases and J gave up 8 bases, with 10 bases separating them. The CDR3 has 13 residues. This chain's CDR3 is CASSLLLGDTIYF. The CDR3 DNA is TGTGCCAGCAGCTTACTTCTCGGAGACACCATATATTTT.

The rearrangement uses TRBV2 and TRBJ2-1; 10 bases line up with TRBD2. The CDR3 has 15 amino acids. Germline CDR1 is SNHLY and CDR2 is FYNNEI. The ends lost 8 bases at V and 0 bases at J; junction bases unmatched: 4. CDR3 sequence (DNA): TGTGCCAGCGGCTCTAGCGGGAGCTCCTACAATGAGCAGTTCTTC. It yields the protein CASGSSGSSYNEQFF.

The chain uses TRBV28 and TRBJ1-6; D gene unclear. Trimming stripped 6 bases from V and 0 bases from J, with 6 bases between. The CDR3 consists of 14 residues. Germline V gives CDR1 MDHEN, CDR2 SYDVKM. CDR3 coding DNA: TGTGCCAGCAGCCCTAACTCCTATAATTCACCCCTCCACTTT. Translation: CASSPNSYNSPLHF.

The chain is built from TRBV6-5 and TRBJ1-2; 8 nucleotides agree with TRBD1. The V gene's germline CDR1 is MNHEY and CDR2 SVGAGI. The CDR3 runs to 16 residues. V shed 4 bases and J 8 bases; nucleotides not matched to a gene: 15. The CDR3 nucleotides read TGTGCCAGCAGTTCTCCAACCGGGACAGGCGCTGGAGGCTACACCTTC. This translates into CASSSPTGTGAGGYTF.

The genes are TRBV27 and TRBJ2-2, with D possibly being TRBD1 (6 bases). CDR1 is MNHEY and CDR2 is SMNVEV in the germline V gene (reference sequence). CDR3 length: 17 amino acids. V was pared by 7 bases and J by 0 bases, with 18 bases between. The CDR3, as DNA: TGTGCCAGCAAGAAATCAACCGGGACAACGAACACCGGGGAGCTGTTTTTT. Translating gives CASKKSTGTTNTGELFF.

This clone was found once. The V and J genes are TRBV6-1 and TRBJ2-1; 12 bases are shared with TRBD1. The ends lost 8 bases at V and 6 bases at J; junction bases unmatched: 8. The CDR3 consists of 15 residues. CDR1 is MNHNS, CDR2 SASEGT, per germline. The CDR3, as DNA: TGTGCCAGCCAATCCGGGACAGGGGGCCGCAATGAGCAGTTCTTC. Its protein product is CASQSGTGGRNEQFF.

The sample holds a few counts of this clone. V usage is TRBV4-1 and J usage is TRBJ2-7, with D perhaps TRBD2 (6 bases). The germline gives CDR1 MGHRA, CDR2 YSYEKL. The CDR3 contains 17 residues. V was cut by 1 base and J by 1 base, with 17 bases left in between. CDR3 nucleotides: TGCGCCAGCAGCCAAGGGACCCTAGCGCCTAGGTCCTACGAGCAGTACTTC. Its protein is CASSQGTLAPRSYEQYF.

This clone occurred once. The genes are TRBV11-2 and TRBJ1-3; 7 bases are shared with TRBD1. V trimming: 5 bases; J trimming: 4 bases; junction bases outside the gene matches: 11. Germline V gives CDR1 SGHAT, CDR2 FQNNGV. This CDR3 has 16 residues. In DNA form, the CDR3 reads TGTGCCAGCAGCACCCGACAGGGTGAGTCCGGAAACACCATATATTTT. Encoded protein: CASSTRQGESGNTIYF.